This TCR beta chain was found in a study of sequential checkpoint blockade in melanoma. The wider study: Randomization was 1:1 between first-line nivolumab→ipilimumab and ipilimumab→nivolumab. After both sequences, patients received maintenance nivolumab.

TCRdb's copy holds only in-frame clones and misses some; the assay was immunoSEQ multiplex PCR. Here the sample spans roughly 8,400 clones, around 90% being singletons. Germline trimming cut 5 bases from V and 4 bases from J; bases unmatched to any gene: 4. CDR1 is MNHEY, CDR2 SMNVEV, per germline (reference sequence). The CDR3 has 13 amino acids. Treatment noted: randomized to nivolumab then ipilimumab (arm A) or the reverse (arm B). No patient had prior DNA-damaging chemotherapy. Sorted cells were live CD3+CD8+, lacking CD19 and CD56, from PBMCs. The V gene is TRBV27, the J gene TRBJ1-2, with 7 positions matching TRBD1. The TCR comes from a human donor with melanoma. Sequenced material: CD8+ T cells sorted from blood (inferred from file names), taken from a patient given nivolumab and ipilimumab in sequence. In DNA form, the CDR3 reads TGTGCCAGCAGTCTCGGACAGGCCTATGGCTACACCTTC. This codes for CASSLGQAYGYTF.